The next 12 T cell receptor beta chains were all read from a single sample in a study of metastatic and nonmetastatic thyroid tumors (dated by TCRdb to 2020 to 2021). No patient had received any treatment before thyroid surgery. Library preparation was by PCR. Instrument used: Illumina HiSeq 4000. The public reads were run again by TCRdb, first through fastp at Q25 and then through MiXCR, and only productive beta chains were kept. The sample yields around 5,400 clones; less than 40% were counted once. The ten largest clones represent more than 20% of the sample. Sequencing was done on a sample of adjacent normal tissue. These receptors originate from a female donor with papillary thyroid cancer or a benign thyroid nodule (not recorded which). Some clones in this sample may be carry-over from other donors' samples.

By share, this clone ranks as medium-sized. The chain uses TRBV18 and TRBJ1-4; weak D call: TRBD1 (6 bases). CDR1 and CDR2 (germline): KGHSH, LQKENI. The V end was cut by 2 bases, the J end by 0 bases, with 13 bases between. The CDR3 has 17 amino acids. CDR3 protein: CASSPSIGQSTNEKLFF. CDR3 DNA: TGTGCCAGCTCACCAAGCATTGGACAGTCAACTAATGAAAAACTGTTTTTT.

J is TRBJ2-2 and V is TRBV29-1; possible D gene TRBD1, 7 bases. The CDR3 is 13 amino acids. Germline V gene sequence: CDR1 SQVTM, CDR2 ANQGSEA. Between the trimmed V and J ends, which lost 4 bases and 6 bases, there was a span of 12 bases. The DNA of the CDR3 is TGCAGCGTTGTGCCCAGGGGGGCCGGGGAGCTGTTTTTT. It is translated as CSVVPRGAGELFF.

The chain is built from TRBV7-2 and TRBJ2-7; D is undetermined. Germline V gene sequence: CDR1 SGHTA, CDR2 FQGNSA. V dropped 1 base and J dropped 0 bases, with 7 bases sitting between them. The CDR3 has 14 residues. Here the CDR3 reads CASSLGLSSYEQYF. In DNA form, the CDR3 reads TGTGCCAGCAGCTTAGGCCTGAGCTCCTACGAGCAGTACTTC.

The V gene is TRBV2, the J gene TRBJ2-7, with D perhaps matching TRBD1 (6 bases). Germline assignment: CDR1 SNHLY and CDR2 FYNNEI. CDR3 length equals 15 residues. V dropped 3 bases and J dropped 5 bases, with 17 bases sitting between them. CDR3 region: CASSERAAQGNEQYF. The DNA of the CDR3 is TGTGCCAGCAGTGAGAGGGCGGCACAGGGTAACGAGCAGTACTTC.

V gene TRBV20-1 combines with J gene TRBJ2-3; 8 nucleotides agree with TRBD1. Germline V gene sequence: CDR1 DFQATT, CDR2 SNEGSKA (reference sequence). The CDR3 sequence is 15 residues long. V was pared by 3 bases and J by 1 base, with 6 bases of the junction left unmatched. CDR3 in DNA: TGCAGTGCTAGTGGGGGACAGGTCGGCACAGATACGCAGTATTTT. Amino acids: CSASGGQVGTDTQYF.

This chain joins TRBV6-1 and TRBJ2-1; possibly TRBD1 for D (6 bases). This CDR3 has 15 amino acids. Germline CDR1 reads MNHNS; CDR2 reads SASEGT. V lost 4 bases to trimming and J lost 6 bases, with 16 bases between them. CDR3 bases: TGTGCCAGCAGTGCCAGGGGCCCCTTCGGCAATGAGCAGTTCTTC. Translated, it gives CASSARGPFGNEQFF.

The rearrangement uses TRBV11-1 and TRBJ2-7; TRBD1 aligns across 8 bases. The V gene end was trimmed by 3 bases and the J gene end by 7 bases; junction bases not matched to a gene: 14. Germline CDR1 reads SGHAT; CDR2 reads FQDESV (reference sequence). This CDR3 is 16 amino acids long. As DNA, the CDR3 is TGTGCCAGCAGCTTGGGCCGGACAGGGCAGTGTAGAGAGCAGTACTTC. It codes for CASSLGRTGQCREQYF.

The chain uses TRBV15 and TRBJ2-7; D unresolved. The CDR3 runs to 16 residues. Trimming cost V 5 bases and J 0 bases, with 17 bases left between them. CDR1 is LNHNV and CDR2 is YYDKDF in the germline V gene (reference sequence). CDR3: CATSGTINPSSYEQYF. The CDR3 nucleotides read TGTGCCACCAGCGGAACGATCAACCCGAGCTCCTACGAGCAGTACTTC.

The chain links TRBV20-1 to TRBJ1-1; no firm D call. The germline CDR1 and CDR2 sequences are DFQATT and SNEGSKA (reference sequence). V lost 3 bases, J lost 0 bases, and 17 bases lay in between. The CDR3 totals 16 residues. CDR3 loop: CSARTPFLRMNTEAFF. The CDR3 nucleotides read TGCAGTGCTAGGACCCCCTTTTTACGGATGAACACTGAAGCTTTCTTT.

Only a few counts were recorded for this clone. This rearrangement joins TRBV19 to TRBJ2-7, with D unclear. Per germline, CDR1 LNHDA and CDR2 SQIVND (reference sequence). This CDR3 spans 14 amino acids. The V and J ends lost 1 base and 0 bases respectively, with 7 bases between them. The CDR3 sequence is CASSIGPSSYEQYF. The CDR3 DNA sequence: TGTGCCAGTAGTATAGGGCCCAGCTCCTACGAGCAGTACTTC.

Points on this clone: The germline gene is not matched at one end of the junction; a read error may be the cause. The chain has TRBV19 and TRBJ1-2; 8 positions agree with TRBD1. This CDR3 comprises 14 residues. Germline V gene lookup returns CDR1 LNHDA and CDR2 SQIVND (reference sequence). The CDR3 region is CASRVQGALNGYTF. The CDR3 region has the DNA TGTGCCAGTCGCGTGCAGGGGGCGTTAAATGGATACACCTTC.

The chain joins TRBV14 to TRBJ2-1; D possibly corresponds to TRBD1 (5 bases). This CDR3 has 17 residues. V lost 4 bases and J lost 1, with 17 bases in between. CDR1 and CDR2 from the germline V gene are SGHDN and FVKESK. The chain's CDR3 is CASSPSLGLVSYNEQFF. The CDR3 region has the DNA TGTGCCAGCAGCCCCTCATTGGGGCTTGTTTCCTACAATGAGCAGTTCTTC.